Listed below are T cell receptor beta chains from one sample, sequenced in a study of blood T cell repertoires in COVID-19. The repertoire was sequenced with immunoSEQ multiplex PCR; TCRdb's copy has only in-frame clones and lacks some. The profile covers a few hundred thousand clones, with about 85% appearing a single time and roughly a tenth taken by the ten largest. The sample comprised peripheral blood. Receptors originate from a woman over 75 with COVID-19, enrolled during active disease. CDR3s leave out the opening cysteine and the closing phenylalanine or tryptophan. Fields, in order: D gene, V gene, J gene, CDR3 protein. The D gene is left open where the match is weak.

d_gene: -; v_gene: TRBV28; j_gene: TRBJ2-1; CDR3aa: ASSLGGLGYNEQF
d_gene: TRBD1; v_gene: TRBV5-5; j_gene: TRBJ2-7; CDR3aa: ASSLRGTGNYEQY
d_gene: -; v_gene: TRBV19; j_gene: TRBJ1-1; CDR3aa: ASRQQGAAF
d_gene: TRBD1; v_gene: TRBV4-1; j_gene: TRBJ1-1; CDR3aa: ATRDRANTEAF
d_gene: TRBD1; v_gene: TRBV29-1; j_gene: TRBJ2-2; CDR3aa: SGGQGTGELF
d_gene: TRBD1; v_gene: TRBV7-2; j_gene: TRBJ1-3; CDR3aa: ASRGQEGGNTIY
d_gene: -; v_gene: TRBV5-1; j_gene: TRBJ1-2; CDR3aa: ASSLGTAGNGYT
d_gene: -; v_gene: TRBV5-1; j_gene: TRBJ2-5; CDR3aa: ASSFLALRETQY
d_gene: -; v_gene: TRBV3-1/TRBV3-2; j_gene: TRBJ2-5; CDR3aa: ASSQGRQETQY
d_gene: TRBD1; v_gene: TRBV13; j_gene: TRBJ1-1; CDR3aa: ASRRDSEAF
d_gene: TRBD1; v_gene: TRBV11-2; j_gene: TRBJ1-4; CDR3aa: ASSLTGIATNEKLF
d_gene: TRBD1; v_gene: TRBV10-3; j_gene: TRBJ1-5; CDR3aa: AIGPDRENQPQH
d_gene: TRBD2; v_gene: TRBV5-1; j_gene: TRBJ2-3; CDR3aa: ASSLGPLAGGQDTQY
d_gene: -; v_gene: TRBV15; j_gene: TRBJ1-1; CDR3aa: ATSRDSGAMNTEAF
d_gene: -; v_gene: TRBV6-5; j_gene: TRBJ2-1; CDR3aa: ASMASHNEQF
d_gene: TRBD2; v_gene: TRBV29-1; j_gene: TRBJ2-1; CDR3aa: SVFGLAGGSSYNEQF
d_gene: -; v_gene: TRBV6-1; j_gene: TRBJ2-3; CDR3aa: ASSDRGDTGTDTQY
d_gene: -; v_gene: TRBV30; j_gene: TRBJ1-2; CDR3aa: AWLTGWPNYGYT
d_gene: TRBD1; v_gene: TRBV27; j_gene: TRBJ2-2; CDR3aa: ASSLRQGATGELF
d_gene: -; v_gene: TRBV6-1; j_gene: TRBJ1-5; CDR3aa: ASSERAGGGSQPQH
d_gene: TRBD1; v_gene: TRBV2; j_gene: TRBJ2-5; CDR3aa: ASDRDRDETQY
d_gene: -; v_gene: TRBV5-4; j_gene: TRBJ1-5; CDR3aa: ASSFGGDSNQPQH
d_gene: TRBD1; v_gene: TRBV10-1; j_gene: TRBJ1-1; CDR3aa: ASWTGAKAF
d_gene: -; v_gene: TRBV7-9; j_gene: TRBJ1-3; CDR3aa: ASSYNETPTNSGNTIY
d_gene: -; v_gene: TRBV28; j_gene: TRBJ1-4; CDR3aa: ASSLTQNNEKLF
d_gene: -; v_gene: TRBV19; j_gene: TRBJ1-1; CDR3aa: ASSIQVNTEAF
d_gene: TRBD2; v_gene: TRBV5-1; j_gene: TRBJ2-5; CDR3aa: ASSSSGGAEETQY
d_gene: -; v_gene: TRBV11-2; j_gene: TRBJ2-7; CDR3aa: ASSLVQGISYEQY
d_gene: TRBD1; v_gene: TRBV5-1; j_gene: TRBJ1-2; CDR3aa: ASSIGQGYGYT